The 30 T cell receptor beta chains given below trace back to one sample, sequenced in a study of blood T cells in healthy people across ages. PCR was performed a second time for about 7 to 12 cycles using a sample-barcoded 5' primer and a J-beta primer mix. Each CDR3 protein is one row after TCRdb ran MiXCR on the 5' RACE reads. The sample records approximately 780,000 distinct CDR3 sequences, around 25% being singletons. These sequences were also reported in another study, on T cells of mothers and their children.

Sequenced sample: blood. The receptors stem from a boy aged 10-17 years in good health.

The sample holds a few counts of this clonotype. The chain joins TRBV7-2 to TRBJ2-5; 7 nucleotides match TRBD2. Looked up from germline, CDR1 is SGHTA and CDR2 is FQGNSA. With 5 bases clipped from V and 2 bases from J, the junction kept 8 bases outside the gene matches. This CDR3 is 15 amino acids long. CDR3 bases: TGTGCCAGCAGCGGGTGGGCGGGGGAGCAAGAGACCCAGTACTTC. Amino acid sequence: CASSGWAGEQETQYF.

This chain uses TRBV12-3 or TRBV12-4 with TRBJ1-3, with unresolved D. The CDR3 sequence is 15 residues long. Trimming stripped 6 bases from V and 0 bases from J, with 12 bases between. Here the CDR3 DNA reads TGTGCCAGCAGGACGGACGTAAACTCTGGAAACACCATATATTTT. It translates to CASRTDVNSGNTIYF.

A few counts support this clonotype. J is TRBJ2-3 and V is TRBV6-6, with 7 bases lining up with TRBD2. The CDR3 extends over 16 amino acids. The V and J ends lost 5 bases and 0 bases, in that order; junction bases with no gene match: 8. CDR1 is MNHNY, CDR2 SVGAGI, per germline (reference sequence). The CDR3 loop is CASSRRLAVSTDTQYF. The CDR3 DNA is TGTGCCAGCAGTCGGCGCCTAGCGGTTAGCACAGATACGCAGTATTTT.

The CDR3 region is CASSLLGGGELFF. CDR3 coding DNA: TGTGCCAGCAGCTTACTGGGAGGCGGGGAGCTGTTTTTT. J is TRBJ2-2 and V is TRBV7-3; perhaps TRBD2 as D (6 bases). V gave up 2 bases and J gave up 7 bases, with 8 bases separating them. CDR1 and CDR2 from the germline V gene are SGHTA and FQGTGA. The CDR3 extends over 13 amino acids. Variable domain in full (rest from reference TRBV7-3 and TRBJ2-2): GAGVSQTPSNKVTEKGKYVELRCDPISGHTALYWYRQSLGQGPEFLIYFQGTGAADDSGLPNDRFFAVRPEGSVSTLKIQRTERGDSAVYLCASSLLGGGELFFGEGSRLTVL.

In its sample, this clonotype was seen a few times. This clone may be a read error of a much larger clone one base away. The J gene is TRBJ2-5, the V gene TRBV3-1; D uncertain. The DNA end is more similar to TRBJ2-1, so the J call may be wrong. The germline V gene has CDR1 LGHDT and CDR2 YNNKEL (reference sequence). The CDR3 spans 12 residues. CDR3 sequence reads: CASSQEYNEQFF. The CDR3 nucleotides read TGTGCCAGCAGCCAAGAGTACAATGAGCAGTTCTTC.

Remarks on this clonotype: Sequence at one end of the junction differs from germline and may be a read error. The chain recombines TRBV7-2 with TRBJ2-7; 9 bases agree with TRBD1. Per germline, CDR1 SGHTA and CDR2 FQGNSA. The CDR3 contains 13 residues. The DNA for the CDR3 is TGTGCCAGCAGCCGTGGACAGGGGAGAGAGGAGTTCTTC. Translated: CASSRGQGREEFF.

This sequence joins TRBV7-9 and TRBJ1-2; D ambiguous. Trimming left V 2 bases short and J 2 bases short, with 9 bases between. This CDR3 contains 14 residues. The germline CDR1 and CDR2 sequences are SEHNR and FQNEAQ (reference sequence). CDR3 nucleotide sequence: TGTGCCAGCAGCTTAAATGGGGAAAACTATGGCTACACCTTC. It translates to CASSLNGENYGYTF.

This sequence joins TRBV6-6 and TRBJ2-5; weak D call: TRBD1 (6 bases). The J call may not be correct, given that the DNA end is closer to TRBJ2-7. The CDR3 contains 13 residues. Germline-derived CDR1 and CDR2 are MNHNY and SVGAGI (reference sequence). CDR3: CASRNGQSYEQYF. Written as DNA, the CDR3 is TGTGCCAGCAGGAACGGACAGTCCTACGAGCAGTACTTC.

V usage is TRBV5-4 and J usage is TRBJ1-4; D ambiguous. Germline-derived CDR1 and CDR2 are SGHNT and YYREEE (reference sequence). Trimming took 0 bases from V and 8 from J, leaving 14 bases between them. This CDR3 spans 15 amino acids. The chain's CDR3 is CASSLGEVMGEKLFF. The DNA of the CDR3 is TGTGCCAGCAGCTTGGGCGAGGTGATGGGGGAAAAACTGTTTTTT.

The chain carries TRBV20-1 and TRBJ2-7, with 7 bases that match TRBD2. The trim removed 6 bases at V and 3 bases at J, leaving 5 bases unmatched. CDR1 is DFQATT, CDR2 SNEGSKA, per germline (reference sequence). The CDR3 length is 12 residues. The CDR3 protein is CSARRGIYEQYF. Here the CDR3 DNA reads TGCAGTGCCCGGCGGGGGATCTACGAGCAGTACTTC.

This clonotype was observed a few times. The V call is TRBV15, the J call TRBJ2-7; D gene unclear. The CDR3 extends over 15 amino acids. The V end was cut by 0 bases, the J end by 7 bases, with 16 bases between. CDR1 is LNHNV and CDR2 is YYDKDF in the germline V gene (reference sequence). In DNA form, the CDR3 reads TGTGCCACCAGCAGAGATCAAGGCAGACCTCTGGAGCAGTACTTC. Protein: CATSRDQGRPLEQYF.

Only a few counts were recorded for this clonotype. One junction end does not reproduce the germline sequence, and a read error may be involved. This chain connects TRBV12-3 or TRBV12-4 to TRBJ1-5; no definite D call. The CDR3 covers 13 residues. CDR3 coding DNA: TGTGTCAGCAGTGAGGATAGCAATCAGCCCCAGCATTTT. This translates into CVSSEDSNQPQHF.

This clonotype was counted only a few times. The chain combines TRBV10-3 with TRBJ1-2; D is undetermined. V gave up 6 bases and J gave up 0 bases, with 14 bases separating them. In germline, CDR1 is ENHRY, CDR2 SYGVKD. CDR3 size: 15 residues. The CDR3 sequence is CAISLDSSTNYGYTF. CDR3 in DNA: TGTGCCATCAGCTTGGACTCCTCGACTAACTATGGCTACACCTTC.

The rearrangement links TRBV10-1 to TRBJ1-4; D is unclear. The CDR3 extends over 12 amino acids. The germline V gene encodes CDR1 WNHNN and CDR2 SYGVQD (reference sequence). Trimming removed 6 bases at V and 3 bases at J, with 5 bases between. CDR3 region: CASSEANEKLFF. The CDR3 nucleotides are TGCGCCAGCAGCGAGGCTAATGAAAAACTGTTTTTT.

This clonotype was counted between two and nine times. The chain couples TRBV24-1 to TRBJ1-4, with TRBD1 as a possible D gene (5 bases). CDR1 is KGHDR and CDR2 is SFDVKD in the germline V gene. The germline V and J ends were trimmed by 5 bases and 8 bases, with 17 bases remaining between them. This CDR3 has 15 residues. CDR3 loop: CATSARGTGGEKLFF. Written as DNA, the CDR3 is TGTGCCACCAGTGCGAGGGGCACCGGAGGAGAAAAACTGTTTTTT.

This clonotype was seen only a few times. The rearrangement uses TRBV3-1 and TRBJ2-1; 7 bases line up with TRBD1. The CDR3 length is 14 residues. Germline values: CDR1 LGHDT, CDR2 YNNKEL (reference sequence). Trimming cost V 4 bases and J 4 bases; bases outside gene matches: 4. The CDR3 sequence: CASSRMTGYNEQFF. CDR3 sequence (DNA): TGTGCCAGCAGCCGGATGACAGGGTACAATGAGCAGTTCTTC.

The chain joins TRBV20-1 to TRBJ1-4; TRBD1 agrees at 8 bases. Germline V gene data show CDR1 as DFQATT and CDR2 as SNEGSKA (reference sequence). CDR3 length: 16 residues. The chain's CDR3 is CSASLEGTGKREKLFF. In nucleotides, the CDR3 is TGCAGCGCGTCTCTCGAGGGGACAGGCAAGCGCGAAAAACTGTTTTTT.

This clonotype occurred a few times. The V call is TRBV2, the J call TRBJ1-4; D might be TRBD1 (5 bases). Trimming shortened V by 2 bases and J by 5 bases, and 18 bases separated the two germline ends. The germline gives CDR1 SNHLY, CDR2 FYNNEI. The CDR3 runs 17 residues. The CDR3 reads CASSERRGEALNEKLFF. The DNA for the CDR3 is TGTGCCAGCAGTGAACGTAGAGGGGAGGCATTAAATGAAAAACTGTTTTTT.

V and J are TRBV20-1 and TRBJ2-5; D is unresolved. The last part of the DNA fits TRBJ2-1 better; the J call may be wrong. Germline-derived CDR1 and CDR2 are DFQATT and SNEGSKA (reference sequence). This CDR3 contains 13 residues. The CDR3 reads CSASMSRWNEQFF. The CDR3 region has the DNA TGCAGTGCCAGTATGTCGAGGTGGAATGAGCAGTTCTTC.

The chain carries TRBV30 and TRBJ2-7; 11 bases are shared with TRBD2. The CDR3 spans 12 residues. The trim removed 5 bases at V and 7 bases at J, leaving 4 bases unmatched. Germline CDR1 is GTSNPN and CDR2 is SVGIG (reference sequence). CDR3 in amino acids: CAWGRLAGEQYF. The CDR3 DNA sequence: TGTGCCTGGGGGAGACTAGCGGGAGAGCAGTACTTC.

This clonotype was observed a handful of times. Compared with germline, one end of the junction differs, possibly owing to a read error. Written as DNA, the CDR3 is TGTGCCAGCAGCCCTACTGTCCCGTACAATGGGCAGTTCTTC. It yields the protein CASSPTVPYNGQFF. This rearrangement joins TRBV9 to TRBJ2-5; D gene unclear. Gene TRBJ2-1 matches the end of the DNA better, so the J call may be wrong. Per germline, CDR1 SGDLS and CDR2 YYNGEE. This CDR3 spans 14 amino acids.

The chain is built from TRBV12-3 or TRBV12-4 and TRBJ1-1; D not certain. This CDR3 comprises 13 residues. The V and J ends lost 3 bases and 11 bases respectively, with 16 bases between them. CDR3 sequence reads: CASSFGTERRAFF. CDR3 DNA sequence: TGTGCCAGCAGTTTTGGTACCGAGAGGCGGGCTTTCTTT.

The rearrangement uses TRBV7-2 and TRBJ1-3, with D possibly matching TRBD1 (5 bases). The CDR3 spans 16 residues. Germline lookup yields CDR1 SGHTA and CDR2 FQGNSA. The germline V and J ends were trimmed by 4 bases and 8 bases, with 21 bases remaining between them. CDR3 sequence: CASSSPSWQGTDTIYF. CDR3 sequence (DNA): TGTGCCAGCAGCTCCCCAAGCTGGCAGGGCACGGACACCATATATTTT. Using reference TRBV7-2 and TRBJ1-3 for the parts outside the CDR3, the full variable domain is GAGVSQSPSNKVTEKGKDVELRCDPISGHTALYWYRQSLGQGLEFLIYFQGNSAPDKSGLPSDRFSAERTGGSVSTLTIQRTQQEDSAVYLCASSSPSWQGTDTIYFGEGSWLTVV.

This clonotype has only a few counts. CDR3 sequence (DNA): TGTGCCAGCAGCTTAGCAAGGACCGGGGAGCTGTTTTTT. Its protein product is CASSLARTGELFF. V and J are TRBV7-2 and TRBJ2-2, with D unclear. Deletions cut 0 bases from V and 5 bases from J, with 4 bases between. CDR1 SGHTA and CDR2 FQGNSA come from the germline V gene. This CDR3 is built from 13 residues.

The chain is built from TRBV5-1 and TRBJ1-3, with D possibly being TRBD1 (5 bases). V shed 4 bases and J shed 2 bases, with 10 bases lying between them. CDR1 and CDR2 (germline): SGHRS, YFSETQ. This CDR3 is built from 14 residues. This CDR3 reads CASSGLGAGNTIYF. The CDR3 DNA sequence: TGCGCCAGCAGCGGACTGGGGGCTGGAAACACCATATATTTT.

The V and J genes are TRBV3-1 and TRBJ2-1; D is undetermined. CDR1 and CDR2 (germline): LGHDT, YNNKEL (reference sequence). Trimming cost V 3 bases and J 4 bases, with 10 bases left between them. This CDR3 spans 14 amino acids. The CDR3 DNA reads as TGTGCCAGCAGCCACCGTACACCGTACAATGAGCAGTTCTTC. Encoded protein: CASSHRTPYNEQFF.

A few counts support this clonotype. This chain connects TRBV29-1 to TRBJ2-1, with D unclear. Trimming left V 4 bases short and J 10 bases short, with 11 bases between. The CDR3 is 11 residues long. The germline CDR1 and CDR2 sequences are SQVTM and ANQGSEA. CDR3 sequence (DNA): TGCAGCGTTGTGGTTTCCTACGAGCAGTTCTTC. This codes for CSVVVSYEQFF.

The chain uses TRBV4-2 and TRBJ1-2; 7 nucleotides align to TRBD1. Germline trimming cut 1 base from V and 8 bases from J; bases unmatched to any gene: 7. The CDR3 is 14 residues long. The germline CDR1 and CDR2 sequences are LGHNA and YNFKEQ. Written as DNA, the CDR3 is TGTGCCAGCAGCCAAGTAGGGGGCTCGGGGGGCTACACCTTC. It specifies CASSQVGGSGGYTF.

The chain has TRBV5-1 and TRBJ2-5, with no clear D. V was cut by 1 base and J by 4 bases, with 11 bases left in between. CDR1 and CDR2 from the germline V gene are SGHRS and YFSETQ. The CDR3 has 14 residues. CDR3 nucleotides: TGCGCCAGCAGCTTGAGTAGCAACGGAGAGACCCAGTACTTC. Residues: CASSLSSNGETQYF.

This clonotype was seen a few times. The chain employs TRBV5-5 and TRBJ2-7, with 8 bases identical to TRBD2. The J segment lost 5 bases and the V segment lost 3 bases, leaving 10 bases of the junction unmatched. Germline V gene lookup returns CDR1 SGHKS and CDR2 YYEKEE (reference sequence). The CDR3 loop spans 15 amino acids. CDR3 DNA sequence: TGTGCCAGCAGCTCCGGGGGGGGGAAAAGGAACGAGCAGTACTTC. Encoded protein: CASSSGGGKRNEQYF.